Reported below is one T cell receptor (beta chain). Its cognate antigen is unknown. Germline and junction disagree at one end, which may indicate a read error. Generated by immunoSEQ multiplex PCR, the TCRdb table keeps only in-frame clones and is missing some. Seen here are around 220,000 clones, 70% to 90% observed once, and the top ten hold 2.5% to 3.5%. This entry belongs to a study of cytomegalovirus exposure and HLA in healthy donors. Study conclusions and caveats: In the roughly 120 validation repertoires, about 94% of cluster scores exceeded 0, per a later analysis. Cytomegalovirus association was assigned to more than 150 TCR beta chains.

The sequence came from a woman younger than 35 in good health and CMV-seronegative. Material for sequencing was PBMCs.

In nucleotides, the CDR3 is TGTGCTAGCAGCCCACTAGCGGGAGGGCCGTCCGGGGAGCTGTTTTTT. Protein: CASSPLAGGPSGELFF. This chain uses TRBV7-7 with TRBJ2-2; 13 bases map to TRBD2. Germline V gene sequence: CDR1 SSHAT, CDR2 FNYEAQ (reference sequence). This CDR3 spans 16 amino acids.